The 7 T cell receptor beta chains listed next were all sequenced from one sample in a study of blood T cell repertoires in COVID-19. Profiled with immunoSEQ multiplex PCR; TCRdb holds only in-frame clones, not every one. Here the sample spans about 360,000 clones, approximately 89% being singletons. The sequencing input was PBMCs or T cells enriched from blood (not recorded which). These receptors all stem from a man under 40 who had recovered from COVID-19.

This clone was observed a few times. The chain employs TRBV5-1 and TRBJ2-5, with 14 bases that match TRBD2. This CDR3 is built from 19 residues. The V gene end was trimmed by 3 bases and the J gene end by 1 base; junction bases not matched to a gene: 11. Germline V gene data show CDR1 as SGHRS and CDR2 as YFSETQ. The CDR3 here is CASSSFGGTSGGPQETQYF. The DNA of the CDR3 is TGCGCCAGCAGCTCTTTTGGGGGGACTAGCGGGGGCCCCCAAGAGACCCAGTACTTC.

This sequence joins TRBV19 and TRBJ2-5, with TRBD2 matching 13 bases. With 3 bases clipped from V and 7 bases from J, the junction kept 5 bases outside the gene matches. Germline loops: CDR1 LNHDA, CDR2 SQIVND (reference sequence). CDR3 length: 15 amino acids. CDR3 sequence reads: CASSMGLAGTGTQYF. The CDR3 coding sequence is TGTGCCAGTAGTATGGGACTAGCGGGGACCGGGACCCAGTACTTC.

The rearrangement links TRBV19 to TRBJ2-7; 8 nucleotides match TRBD1. Trimming removed 3 bases from V and 3 bases from J; junction bases left unmatched: 7. CDR1 and CDR2 from the germline V gene are LNHDA and SQIVND (reference sequence). The CDR3 has 15 amino acids. The DNA for the CDR3 is TGTGCCAGTAGTATGGGGGACAGGAGGAACTACGAGCAGTACTTC. Its translation is CASSMGDRRNYEQYF.

The J gene is TRBJ2-2, the V gene TRBV10-1; a weak D match, TRBD2 (7 bases). The CDR3 length is 14 residues. Trimming removed 3 bases at V and 10 bases at J, with 15 bases between. In germline, CDR1 is WNHNN, CDR2 SYGVQD (reference sequence). The CDR3 spells CASSERGGAEELFF. As DNA, the CDR3 is TGCGCCAGCAGTGAACGTGGGGGGGCCGAGGAGCTGTTTTTT.

The sample holds a few counts of this clone. The rearrangement uses TRBV9 and TRBJ1-4, with D tentatively TRBD1 (6 bases). There are 15 residues in the CDR3. Trimming stripped 3 bases from V and 6 bases from J, with 15 bases between. Germline CDR1 is SGDLS and CDR2 is YYNGEE. The DNA for the CDR3 is TGTGCCAGCAGCGCAGGGGATCGTAAGGATGAAAAACTGTTTTTT. It codes for CASSAGDRKDEKLFF. Drawing the rest from reference TRBV9 and TRBJ1-4, the complete variable domain is DSGVTQTPKHLITATGQRVTLRCSPRSGDLSVYWYQQSLDQGLQFLIQYYNGEERAKGNILERFSAQQFPDLHSELNLSSLELGDSALYFCASSAGDRKDEKLFFGSGTQLSVL.

V is TRBV5-6 and J is TRBJ1-6, with no clear D. The CDR3 is made up of 13 amino acids. The V end was cut by 4 bases, the J end by 6 bases, with 8 bases between. Germline V CDR1 and CDR2: SGHDT, YYEEEE. The DNA for the CDR3 is TGTGCCAGCAGCCGCCTCGGTAATTCACCCCTCCACTTT. Translated, it gives CASSRLGNSPLHF.

This clone came up once. The V and J genes are TRBV4-3 and TRBJ1-2, with 7 bases matching TRBD1. Looked up from germline, CDR1 is LGHNA and CDR2 is YSLEER. The CDR3 contains 14 residues. V trimming: 4 bases; J trimming: 7 bases; junction bases outside the gene matches: 9. DNA for the CDR3: TGCGCCAGCAGCCGACGTGACAGGGTGAGTGGCTACACCTTC. Protein sequence: CASSRRDRVSGYTF.